This is a list of T cell receptor beta chains from one sample in a study of blood T cell repertoires in COVID-19. Profiled with immunoSEQ multiplex PCR; TCRdb holds only in-frame clones, not every one. The repertoire holds about 260,000 clones, with 83% as singletons. Material: peripheral blood. These receptors were obtained from a woman in her forties or fifties who had recovered from COVID-19. Both conserved end residues are part of each CDR3. A D gene is named only where the DNA matches it firmly. Some rows have no size entry. The others give once, few or many, or a class for an expanded clone.

j_gene: TRBJ1-2
d_gene: -
v_gene: TRBV6-2/TRBV6-3
abundance: few
CDR3aa: CASSYGLYGYTF
CDR3nt: TGTGCCAGCAGTTACGGGCTCTATGGCTACACCTTC

j_gene: TRBJ1-1
d_gene: -
v_gene: TRBV9
abundance: -
CDR3aa: CASSVSEGVGNTEAFF
CDR3nt: TGTGCCAGCAGCGTAAGTGAGGGAGTTGGGAACACTGAAGCTTTCTTT

j_gene: TRBJ2-5
d_gene: TRBD2
v_gene: TRBV27
abundance: -
CDR3aa: CASSFWGIAGVSKTQYF
CDR3nt: TGTGCCAGCAGTTTTTGGGGGATAGCGGGAGTCAGTAAGACCCAGTACTTC

j_gene: TRBJ1-1
d_gene: -
v_gene: TRBV6-1
abundance: few
CDR3aa: CAASGTTEAFF
CDR3nt: TGTGCCGCATCGGGAACCACCGAAGCTTTCTTT

j_gene: TRBJ2-1
d_gene: TRBD2
v_gene: TRBV30
abundance: -
CDR3aa: CAWSGEAGTSGYYNEQFF
CDR3nt: TGTGCCTGGAGTGGCGAAGCCGGGACTAGCGGATACTACAATGAGCAGTTCTTC

j_gene: TRBJ2-1
d_gene: TRBD2
v_gene: TRBV4-1
abundance: -
CDR3aa: CASSQPLTSGSRRQFF
CDR3nt: TGCGCCAGCAGCCAACCATTAACTAGCGGGAGTAGGCGGCAGTTCTTC

j_gene: TRBJ2-1
d_gene: TRBD2
v_gene: TRBV5-4
abundance: -
CDR3aa: CASSLAGGGVNEQFF
CDR3nt: TGTGCCAGCAGCTTGGCCGGCGGGGGGGTAAATGAGCAGTTCTTC

j_gene: TRBJ1-2
d_gene: -
v_gene: TRBV27
abundance: -
CDR3aa: CASSPETGYYGYTF
CDR3nt: TGTGCCAGCAGTCCTGAGACAGGCTACTATGGCTACACCTTC

j_gene: TRBJ2-7
d_gene: -
v_gene: TRBV2
abundance: -
CDR3aa: CARTVRQRGYEQYF
CDR3nt: TGTGCCAGAACGGTCCGACAGCGCGGCTACGAGCAGTACTTC

j_gene: TRBJ2-5
d_gene: -
v_gene: TRBV18
abundance: -
CDR3aa: CASSPVGGQETQYF
CDR3nt: TGTGCCAGCTCACCAGTCGGAGGTCAAGAGACCCAGTACTTC

j_gene: TRBJ2-2
d_gene: -
v_gene: TRBV7-2
abundance: -
CDR3aa: CASSLQLAAGELFF
CDR3nt: TGTGCCAGCAGCTTACAACTAGCTGCCGGGGAGCTGTTTTTT

j_gene: TRBJ1-3
d_gene: -
v_gene: TRBV12-3/TRBV12-4
abundance: -
CDR3aa: CASSYLSTIYF
CDR3nt: TGTGCCAGCAGCTACTTATCCACCATATATTTT

j_gene: TRBJ2-3
d_gene: TRBD1
v_gene: TRBV5-1
abundance: once
CDR3aa: CASSRTGRDTQYF
CDR3nt: TGCGCCAGCAGCCGGACAGGGAGAGATACGCAGTATTTT

j_gene: TRBJ2-1
d_gene: -
v_gene: TRBV6-2/TRBV6-3
abundance: -
CDR3aa: CASSARTRGTSYNEQFF
CDR3nt: TGTGCCAGCAGTGCTCGGACCCGGGGAACCTCCTACAATGAGCAGTTCTTC

j_gene: TRBJ2-2
d_gene: -
v_gene: TRBV5-4
abundance: -
CDR3aa: CASSLGPNTGELFF
CDR3nt: TGTGCCAGCAGCTTGGGTCCTAACACCGGGGAGCTGTTTTTT

j_gene: TRBJ2-7
d_gene: TRBD1
v_gene: TRBV5-6
abundance: -
CDR3aa: CASSTRTGGYEQYF
CDR3nt: TGTGCCAGCAGCACAAGGACAGGGGGCTACGAGCAGTACTTC

j_gene: TRBJ1-4
d_gene: -
v_gene: TRBV18
abundance: -
CDR3aa: CASSPPSVSGGEKLFF
CDR3nt: TGTGCCAGCTCACCACCATCGGTGAGCGGTGGTGAAAAACTGTTTTTT

j_gene: TRBJ1-1
d_gene: -
v_gene: TRBV4-3
abundance: -
CDR3aa: CASSQEARGGTEAFF
CDR3nt: TGCGCCAGCAGCCAAGAGGCGCGAGGAGGGACTGAAGCTTTCTTT

j_gene: TRBJ1-3
d_gene: -
v_gene: TRBV7-8
abundance: -
CDR3aa: CASSFVVGGNTIYF
CDR3nt: TGTGCCAGCAGCTTCGTGGTTGGCGGAAACACCATATATTTT

j_gene: TRBJ1-2
d_gene: TRBD1
v_gene: TRBV6-5
abundance: few
CDR3aa: CASNPQGGRGYTF
CDR3nt: TGTGCCAGCAACCCACAGGGGGGAAGGGGCTACACCTTC

j_gene: TRBJ2-4
d_gene: TRBD1
v_gene: TRBV12-3/TRBV12-4
abundance: -
CDR3aa: CASSLQGDIQYF
CDR3nt: TGTGCCAGCAGTTTACAGGGGGACATTCAGTACTTC

j_gene: TRBJ1-4
d_gene: TRBD1
v_gene: TRBV5-1
abundance: -
CDR3aa: CASSLRTGANEKLFF
CDR3nt: TGCGCCAGCAGCTTGCGGACAGGGGCTAATGAAAAACTGTTTTTT

j_gene: TRBJ2-1
d_gene: -
v_gene: TRBV5-1
abundance: once
CDR3aa: CASSLAPSGKINEQFF
CDR3nt: TGCGCCAGCAGCTTGGCCCCAAGCGGAAAGATCAATGAGCAGTTCTTC

j_gene: TRBJ2-3
d_gene: TRBD2
v_gene: TRBV11-2
abundance: few
CDR3aa: CASSLGVSGENTQYF
CDR3nt: TGTGCCAGCAGCTTAGGGGTTAGCGGGGAGAATACGCAGTATTTT

j_gene: TRBJ1-5
d_gene: -
v_gene: TRBV6-4
abundance: medium-sized
CDR3aa: CASSVQGQPQHF
CDR3nt: TGTGCCAGCAGTGTTCAGGGACAGCCCCAGCATTTT

j_gene: TRBJ2-3
d_gene: TRBD1
v_gene: TRBV5-1
abundance: -
CDR3aa: CASRGTATDTQYF
CDR3nt: TGCGCCAGTAGAGGGACAGCCACAGATACGCAGTATTTT

j_gene: TRBJ1-6
d_gene: -
v_gene: TRBV10-3
abundance: -
CDR3aa: CAISGSGLTNSPLHF
CDR3nt: TGTGCCATCAGTGGTTCGGGACTGACAAATTCACCCCTCCACTTT

j_gene: TRBJ2-1
d_gene: TRBD1
v_gene: TRBV11-2
abundance: -
CDR3aa: CASSLGTGVINEQFF
CDR3nt: TGTGCCAGCAGCCTCGGGACAGGGGTTATCAATGAGCAGTTCTTC

j_gene: TRBJ1-1
d_gene: -
v_gene: TRBV28
abundance: -
CDR3aa: CASSSPGTTEAFF
CDR3nt: TGTGCCAGCAGTTCGCCCGGGACTACTGAAGCTTTCTTT

j_gene: TRBJ1-2
d_gene: -
v_gene: TRBV6-4
abundance: -
CDR3aa: CASRADLAGGYTF
CDR3nt: TGTGCCAGCAGAGCAGATCTTGCGGGCGGCTACACCTTC

j_gene: TRBJ2-7
d_gene: TRBD2
v_gene: TRBV9
abundance: -
CDR3aa: CASSETSGSSYEQYF
CDR3nt: TGTGCCAGCAGCGAAACTAGCGGGAGCTCCTACGAGCAGTACTTC

j_gene: TRBJ2-7
d_gene: TRBD1
v_gene: TRBV9
abundance: -
CDR3aa: CASSGSGTGNHEQYF
CDR3nt: TGTGCCAGCAGCGGCTCCGGGACAGGGAACCACGAGCAGTACTTC

j_gene: TRBJ1-1
d_gene: -
v_gene: TRBV27
abundance: -
CDR3aa: CASSLRDRNTEAFF
CDR3nt: TGTGCCAGCAGTTTAAGAGATCGGAACACTGAAGCTTTCTTT

j_gene: TRBJ1-2
d_gene: -
v_gene: TRBV5-4
abundance: -
CDR3aa: CASSLDGRNGGGYTF
CDR3nt: TGTGCCAGCAGCTTGGATGGTCGGAACGGGGGTGGCTACACCTTC

j_gene: TRBJ2-7
d_gene: -
v_gene: TRBV5-1
abundance: -
CDR3aa: CASSSQGGLASYEQYF
CDR3nt: TGCGCCAGCAGTTCTCAGGGGGGACTGGCCTCCTACGAGCAGTACTTC

j_gene: TRBJ1-1
d_gene: -
v_gene: TRBV6-5
abundance: -
CDR3aa: CASNQGFDTEAFF
CDR3nt: TGTGCCAGCAACCAGGGATTCGACACTGAAGCTTTCTTT

j_gene: TRBJ1-6
d_gene: TRBD1
v_gene: TRBV5-4
abundance: -
CDR3aa: CASSTPDRDSPLHF
CDR3nt: TGTGCCAGCAGCACTCCGGACAGGGATTCACCCCTCCACTTT

j_gene: TRBJ2-7
d_gene: -
v_gene: TRBV9
abundance: few
CDR3aa: CASSAHQTDYEQYF
CDR3nt: TGTGCCAGCAGCGCTCACCAGACAGACTACGAGCAGTACTTC

j_gene: TRBJ1-3
d_gene: -
v_gene: TRBV28
abundance: -
CDR3aa: CASSNGGTSGNTIYF
CDR3nt: TGTGCCAGCTCTAACGGAGGGACCTCTGGAAACACCATATATTTT

j_gene: TRBJ1-2
d_gene: -
v_gene: TRBV12-1
abundance: -
CDR3aa: CASSFAVARYNNYGYTF
CDR3nt: TGTGCCAGCAGCTTTGCGGTTGCCAGGTACAATAACTATGGCTACACCTTC

j_gene: TRBJ2-7
d_gene: -
v_gene: TRBV4-3
abundance: -
CDR3aa: CASSPEVRAYEQYF
CDR3nt: TGCGCCAGCAGCCCTGAGGTCAGGGCTTACGAGCAGTACTTC

j_gene: TRBJ2-3
d_gene: -
v_gene: TRBV21-1
abundance: -
CDR3aa: CASSKTDSTDTQYF
CDR3nt: TGTGCCAGCAGCAAAACAGATAGCACAGATACGCAGTATTTT

j_gene: TRBJ2-7
d_gene: -
v_gene: TRBV5-1
abundance: -
CDR3aa: CASSLTGSYEQYF
CDR3nt: TGCGCCAGCAGCTTGACGGGCTCCTACGAGCAGTACTTC

j_gene: TRBJ2-6
d_gene: -
v_gene: TRBV19
abundance: -
CDR3aa: CASSSRRASGANVLTF
CDR3nt: TGTGCCAGTAGTTCTCGCAGGGCCTCTGGGGCCAACGTCCTGACTTTC

j_gene: TRBJ1-5
d_gene: -
v_gene: TRBV19
abundance: -
CDR3aa: CASKAVGQPQHF
CDR3nt: TGTGCCAGTAAAGCGGTGGGTCAGCCCCAGCATTTT

j_gene: TRBJ1-5
d_gene: TRBD1
v_gene: TRBV5-1
abundance: -
CDR3aa: CASSPDRGGNQPQHF
CDR3nt: TGCGCCAGCAGCCCGGACAGGGGCGGCAATCAGCCCCAGCATTTT

j_gene: TRBJ1-2
d_gene: TRBD1
v_gene: TRBV7-9
abundance: -
CDR3aa: CASSMDRGPGYTF
CDR3nt: TGTGCCAGCAGCATGGACAGGGGGCCCGGCTACACCTTC

j_gene: TRBJ2-7
d_gene: TRBD2
v_gene: TRBV29-1
abundance: -
CDR3aa: CSVEDPSRGTSAYEQYF
CDR3nt: TGCAGCGTTGAAGACCCCTCCCGGGGGACTAGCGCCTACGAGCAGTACTTC

j_gene: TRBJ2-1
d_gene: -
v_gene: TRBV9
abundance: -
CDR3aa: CASSVYRGEQFF
CDR3nt: TGTGCCAGCAGCGTATATAGGGGTGAGCAGTTCTTC

j_gene: TRBJ2-2
d_gene: TRBD1
v_gene: TRBV18
abundance: -
CDR3aa: CASSPGQANTGELFF
CDR3nt: TGTGCCAGCTCACCAGGACAGGCGAACACCGGGGAGCTGTTTTTT

j_gene: TRBJ2-5
d_gene: -
v_gene: TRBV2
abundance: -
CDR3aa: CASSTGPRETQYF
CDR3nt: TGTGCCAGCAGTACAGGTCCGCGAGAGACCCAGTACTTC

j_gene: TRBJ2-2
d_gene: -
v_gene: TRBV4-2
abundance: -
CDR3aa: CASSQEVDGELFF
CDR3nt: TGTGCCAGCAGCCAGGAGGTGGACGGGGAGCTGTTTTTT

j_gene: TRBJ2-2
d_gene: -
v_gene: TRBV24-1
abundance: -
CDR3aa: CATSGVAANTGELFF
CDR3nt: TGTGCCACCAGTGGGGTAGCGGCGAACACCGGGGAGCTGTTTTTT

j_gene: TRBJ2-2
d_gene: TRBD1
v_gene: TRBV7-3
abundance: few
CDR3aa: CASSSSQGGTGELFF
CDR3nt: TGTGCCAGCAGCTCCTCACAGGGGGGCACCGGGGAGCTGTTTTTT

j_gene: TRBJ1-2
d_gene: TRBD1
v_gene: TRBV20-1
abundance: -
CDR3aa: CSAGTVYGYTF
CDR3nt: TGCAGTGCTGGGACAGTTTATGGCTACACCTTC

j_gene: TRBJ2-3
d_gene: TRBD2
v_gene: TRBV19
abundance: -
CDR3aa: CASSLAGVADTQYF
CDR3nt: TGTGCCAGTAGTCTAGCGGGAGTGGCAGATACGCAGTATTTT

j_gene: TRBJ2-2
d_gene: -
v_gene: TRBV11-3
abundance: -
CDR3aa: CASSLDGNTGELFF
CDR3nt: TGTGCCAGCAGCTTAGACGGGAACACCGGGGAGCTGTTTTTT

j_gene: TRBJ1-2
d_gene: TRBD1
v_gene: TRBV28
abundance: -
CDR3aa: CASSSPAEGARGYTF
CDR3nt: TGTGCCAGCAGTTCCCCGGCGGAGGGGGCTCGAGGCTACACCTTC

j_gene: TRBJ2-1
d_gene: TRBD1
v_gene: TRBV6-6
abundance: few
CDR3aa: CASSRPGQGIAAFGGEQFF
CDR3nt: TGTGCCAGCAGTCGTCCGGGACAGGGTATAGCGGCTTTCGGGGGTGAGCAGTTCTTC